The rows below give T cell receptor beta chains drawn from one sample of a study of human T cells and chemical hapten exposure. TCRdb processed the RACE reads anew with MiXCR; each CDR3 protein has one entry. The repertoire holds fewer than 100,000 distinct CDR3 sequences, with about a tenth as singletons. The material was whole blood, obtained in connection with sensitization to the hapten diphenylcyclopropenone (DPC). The receptor source for this set is a woman aged 25 to 45 with alopecia areata. Some clones in this sample may be carry-over from other donors' samples. Each CDR3 is given with its conserved first and last residue. The D gene is left open where the match is weak. Clone size is stated in some rows and not others, as once, few, many or a class when expanded.

CDR3nt: TGTGCCAGCAGTGCACCGGGACAGGGATCCACAGATACGCAGTATTTT
CDR3aa: CASSAPGQGSTDTQYF
d_gene: TRBD1
v_gene: TRBV28
j_gene: TRBJ2-3
abundance: many

CDR3nt: TGTGCCAGCAGACATTGGCGCCCTGAAATTAGCACAGATACGCAGTATTTT
CDR3aa: CASRHWRPEISTDTQYF
d_gene: NA
v_gene: TRBV7-9
j_gene: TRBJ2-3
abundance: NA

CDR3nt: TGTGCCAGCAGCTCTGATGTGAACACTGAAGCTTTCTTT
CDR3aa: CASSSDVNTEAFF
d_gene: NA
v_gene: TRBV3-1
j_gene: TRBJ1-1
abundance: few

CDR3nt: TGCAGCGTTACCTCCGCAACAACGGGACACCTCGGGGAGCTGTTTTTT
CDR3aa: CSVTSATTGHLGELFF
d_gene: NA
v_gene: TRBV29-1
j_gene: TRBJ2-2
abundance: many

CDR3nt: TGTGCCAGCACTCCCTCGGTGAACTACTACGAGCAGTACTTC
CDR3aa: CASTPSVNYYEQYF
d_gene: NA
v_gene: TRBV6-2/TRBV6-3
j_gene: TRBJ2-7
abundance: many

CDR3nt: TGTGCCAGCACTCCAAACCTGGACAGGGGTTCACCCCTCCACTTT
CDR3aa: CASTPNLDRGSPLHF
d_gene: TRBD1
v_gene: TRBV6-1
j_gene: TRBJ1-6
abundance: many

CDR3nt: TGTGCCAGCAGCCAAGATCTGATAGGGGGCAATTCACCCCTCCACTTT
CDR3aa: CASSQDLIGGNSPLHF
d_gene: TRBD1
v_gene: TRBV4-2
j_gene: TRBJ1-6
abundance: few

CDR3nt: TGTGCCAGCAGCTTGGCCGGGACTAGCGGGGGGGTGAATGAGCAGTTCTTC
CDR3aa: CASSLAGTSGGVNEQFF
d_gene: TRBD2
v_gene: TRBV5-8
j_gene: TRBJ2-1
abundance: NA

CDR3nt: TGCGCCAGCAGCCCACAACAGACAGCTACACATGAAAAACTGTTTTTT
CDR3aa: CASSPQQTATHEKLFF
d_gene: NA
v_gene: TRBV5-1
j_gene: TRBJ1-4
abundance: few

CDR3nt: TGTGCCAGCGGTAATTTACAGGATAGCAATCAGCCCCAGCATTTT
CDR3aa: CASGNLQDSNQPQHF
d_gene: NA
v_gene: TRBV6-6
j_gene: TRBJ1-5
abundance: many

CDR3nt: TGTGCCAGCAGTTCGAACAGGGTCGGGACAGATACGCAGTATTTT
CDR3aa: CASSSNRVGTDTQYF
d_gene: NA
v_gene: TRBV6-5
j_gene: TRBJ2-3
abundance: many

CDR3nt: TGTGCCAGTAGTCCAAGGCCACCGGGACCTAGCAAAGGCTACACCTTC
CDR3aa: CASSPRPPGPSKGYTF
d_gene: NA
v_gene: TRBV19
j_gene: TRBJ1-2
abundance: NA

CDR3nt: TGTGCCAGCAGTGATCCGTCTAGCGGGAGGCGAAATGAGCAGTTCTTC
CDR3aa: CASSDPSSGRRNEQFF
d_gene: TRBD2
v_gene: TRBV2
j_gene: TRBJ2-1
abundance: many

CDR3nt: TGTGCCAGCAGCAACCCCTCCTATAATTCACCCCTCCACTTT
CDR3aa: CASSNPSYNSPLHF
d_gene: NA
v_gene: TRBV28
j_gene: TRBJ1-6
abundance: NA

CDR3nt: TGTGCCAGCTCACCGGGGAATGACAGATCCTATGGCTACACCTTC
CDR3aa: CASSPGNDRSYGYTF
d_gene: NA
v_gene: TRBV18
j_gene: TRBJ1-2
abundance: many

CDR3nt: TGTGCCAGCAGCTTGGCCGAGGCAGGCAACTATGGCTACACCTTC
CDR3aa: CASSLAEAGNYGYTF
d_gene: NA
v_gene: TRBV5-4
j_gene: TRBJ1-2
abundance: many

CDR3nt: TGTGCCAGCAGTTACTCGACAGGTTGGGGCCACAATGAGCAGTTCTTC
CDR3aa: CASSYSTGWGHNEQFF
d_gene: NA
v_gene: TRBV6-2/TRBV6-3
j_gene: TRBJ2-1
abundance: many

CDR3nt: TGTGCCATCAGTGCGGGAGACAGGGGGAATTCAGGTGTCCAGCATTTT
CDR3aa: CAISAGDRGNSGVQHF
d_gene: TRBD1
v_gene: TRBV10-3
j_gene: TRBJ1-5
abundance: few